The clone carrying this TCR beta chain was observed a few times. After template switching added a universal primer site, the resulting cDNA carried unique molecular identifiers. TCRdb reprocessed the 5' RACE reads with MiXCR, giving one entry per CDR3 protein. In the table there are around 100,000 distinct CDR3 sequences, just under 6% of which are singletons. The entry originates in a study of identical twins. Germline loops: CDR1 SEHNR, CDR2 FQNEAQ (reference sequence). Germline trimming cut 6 bases from V and 3 bases from J; bases unmatched to any gene: 8. The length of the CDR3 is 15 residues. This clonotype was obtained from a woman aged 50 to 65 in good health. Sample: memory T cells sorted from blood. V usage is TRBV7-9 and J usage is TRBJ2-3; 8 bases map to TRBD1. The CDR3 bases are TGTGCCAGCAGACGCCGCAGGGGGCGGACAGATACGCAGTATTTT. As protein: CASRRRRGRTDTQYF.